This T cell receptor (beta chain) originates from a study of Graves' ophthalmopathy and Graves' hyperthyroidism. As the template, RNA transcripts were used to amplify TCR beta CDR3 regions. First-round RT-PCR with HTBI primers preceded a second-round multiplex PCR. MiXCR, run by TCRdb on the multiplex PCR reads, gives a single entry per CDR3 protein. The sample yields 650,000 to 900,000 distinct CDR3 sequences, roughly two fifths seen once. This CDR3 spans 15 amino acids. Germline V gene data show CDR1 as SGDLS and CDR2 as YYNGEE. Unmatched junction bases numbered 6, after V lost 3 bases and J lost 4 bases. Each donor who had ophthalmopathy showed moderate-to-severe activity, a CAS of ≥3, a NOSPECS of ≥4, and a duration under 3 months. The study, taken as a whole, reports: With a specificity of about 73% and a sensitivity of just under 71%, the model predicted ophthalmopathy progression. Built on 13 signatures, a model told ophthalmopathy apart from stable hyperthyroidism with about 91% sensitivity and under 83% specificity. Most clonotypes expanded in thyroid above 0.001 frequency were present in blood too.

At least ten counts were recorded for this clonotype. As yet, its antigen is unknown. The gene calls are TRBV9 and TRBJ2-5; 10 positions match TRBD1. The sequenced sample was peripheral blood. The sequence derives from an adult man with Graves' ophthalmopathy. CDR3: CASSGLTGGIETQYF. CDR3 nucleotides: TGTGCCAGCAGCGGCCTGACAGGGGGCATAGAGACCCAGTACTTC.